A single sample is the source of the 2 T cell receptor beta chains below, sequenced in a study of neurological immune-mediated disorders. TCRdb reanalysed the 5' RACE reads using MiXCR and keeps one entry per CDR3 protein. The sample comprises under 45,000 distinct CDR3 sequences, about 13% of which are singletons, and roughly 1.3% rests with the top ten. The sample taken for sequencing was PBMCs. The receptors were gathered from a female donor in good health.

This clonotype was detected many times. The V gene is TRBV12-3 or TRBV12-4, the J gene TRBJ1-2, with D possibly TRBD1 on 5 matching bases. V shed 4 bases and J shed 2 bases, with 14 bases lying between them. The length of the CDR3 is 15 residues. The chain's CDR3 is CASSSSGRYNYGYTF. CDR3 DNA: TGTGCCAGCAGTTCCTCGGGACGGTACAACTATGGCTACACCTTC.

There are many counts of this clonotype. The J gene is TRBJ1-3, the V gene TRBV30; maybe TRBD1 (6 bases). The CDR3 sequence is 13 residues long. The germline V gene has CDR1 GTSNPN and CDR2 SVGIG (reference sequence). Trimming pared 2 bases from V and 2 bases from J, leaving 7 bases between. The CDR3 reads CAWSSGAGNTIYF. The DNA for the CDR3 is TGTGCCTGGAGTTCAGGGGCTGGAAACACCATATATTTT.